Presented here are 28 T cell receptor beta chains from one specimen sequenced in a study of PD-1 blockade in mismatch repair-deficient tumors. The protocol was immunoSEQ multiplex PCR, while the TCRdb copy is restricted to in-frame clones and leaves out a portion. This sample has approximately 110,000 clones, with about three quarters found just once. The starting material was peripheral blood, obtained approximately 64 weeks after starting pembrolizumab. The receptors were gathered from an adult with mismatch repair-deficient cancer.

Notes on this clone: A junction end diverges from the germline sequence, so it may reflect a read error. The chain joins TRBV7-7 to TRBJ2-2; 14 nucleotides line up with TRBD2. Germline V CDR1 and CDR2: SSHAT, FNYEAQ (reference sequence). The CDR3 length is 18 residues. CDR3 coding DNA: TGTGCTAGCAGCTACGGGACTAGCGGGAGCCAAGGGGCCGGGGAGCTGTTTTTT. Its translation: CASSYGTSGSQGAGELFF.

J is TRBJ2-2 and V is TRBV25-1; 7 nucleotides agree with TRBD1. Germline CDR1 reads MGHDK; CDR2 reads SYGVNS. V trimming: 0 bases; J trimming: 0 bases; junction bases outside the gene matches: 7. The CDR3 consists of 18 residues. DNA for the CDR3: TGTGCCAGCAGTGAATACTTTGAGGGGGCGACGAACACCGGGGAGCTGTTTTTT. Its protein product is CASSEYFEGATNTGELFF.

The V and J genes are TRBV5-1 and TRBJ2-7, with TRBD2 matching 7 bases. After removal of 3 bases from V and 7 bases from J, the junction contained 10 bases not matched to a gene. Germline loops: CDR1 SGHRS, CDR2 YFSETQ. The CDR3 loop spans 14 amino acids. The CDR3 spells CASSSLADLGEQYF. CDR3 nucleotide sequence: TGCGCCAGCAGCTCGCTAGCGGATCTTGGTGAGCAGTACTTC. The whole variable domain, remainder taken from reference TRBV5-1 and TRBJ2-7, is KAGVTQTPRYLIKTRGQQVTLSCSPISGHRSVSWYQQTPGQGLQFLFEYFSETQRNKGNFPGRFSGRQFSNSRSEMNVSTLELGDSALYLCASSSLADLGEQYFGPGTRLTVT.

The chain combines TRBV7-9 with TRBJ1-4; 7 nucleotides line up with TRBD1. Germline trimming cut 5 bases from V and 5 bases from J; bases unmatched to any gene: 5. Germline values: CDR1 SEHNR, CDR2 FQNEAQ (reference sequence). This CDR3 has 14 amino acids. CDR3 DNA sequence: TGTGCCAGCAGCCCGACAGGGCTAAATGAAAAACTGTTTTTT. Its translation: CASSPTGLNEKLFF.

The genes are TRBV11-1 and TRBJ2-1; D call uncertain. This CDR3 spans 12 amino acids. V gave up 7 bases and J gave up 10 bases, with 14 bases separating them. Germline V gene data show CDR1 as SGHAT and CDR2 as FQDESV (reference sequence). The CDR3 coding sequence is TGTGCCAGCACCTATCACCCCCCGGAGCAGTTCTTC. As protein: CASTYHPPEQFF.

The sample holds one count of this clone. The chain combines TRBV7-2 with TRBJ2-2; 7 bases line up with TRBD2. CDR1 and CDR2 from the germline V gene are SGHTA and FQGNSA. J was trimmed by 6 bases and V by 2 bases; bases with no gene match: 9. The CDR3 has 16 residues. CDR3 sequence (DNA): TGTGCCAGCAGCTTACGTCGCGGGAGAACGGCCGGGGAGCTGTTTTTT. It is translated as CASSLRRGRTAGELFF. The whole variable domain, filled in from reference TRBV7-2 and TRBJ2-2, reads GAGVSQSPSNKVTEKGKDVELRCDPISGHTALYWYRQSLGQGLEFLIYFQGNSAPDKSGLPSDRFSAERTGGSVSTLTIQRTQQEDSAVYLCASSLRRGRTAGELFFGEGSRLTVL.

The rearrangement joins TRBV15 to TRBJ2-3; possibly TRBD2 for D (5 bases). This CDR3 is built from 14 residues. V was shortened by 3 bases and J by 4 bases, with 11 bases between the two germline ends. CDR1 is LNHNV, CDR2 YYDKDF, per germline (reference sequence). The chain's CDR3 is CATSRDSPADTQYF. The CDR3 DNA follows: TGTGCCACCAGCAGGGACTCGCCGGCAGATACGCAGTATTTT. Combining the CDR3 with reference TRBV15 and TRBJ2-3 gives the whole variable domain DAMVIQNPRYQVTQFGKPVTLSCSQTLNHNVMYWYQQKSSQAPKLLFHYYDKDFNNEADTPDNFQSRRPNTSFCFLDIRSPGLGDTAMYLCATSRDSPADTQYFGPGTRLTVL.

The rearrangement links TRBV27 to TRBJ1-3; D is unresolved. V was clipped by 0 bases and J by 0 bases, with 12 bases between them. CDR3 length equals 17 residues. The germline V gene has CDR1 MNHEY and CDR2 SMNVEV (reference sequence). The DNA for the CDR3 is TGTGCCAGCAGTTTATCGGGAGGGCTCCTCTCTGGAAACACCATATATTTT. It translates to CASSLSGGLLSGNTIYF.

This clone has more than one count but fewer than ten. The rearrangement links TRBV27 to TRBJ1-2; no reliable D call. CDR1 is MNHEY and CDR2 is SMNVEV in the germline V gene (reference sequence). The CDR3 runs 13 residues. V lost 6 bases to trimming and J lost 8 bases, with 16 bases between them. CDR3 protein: CASSGRTSGGYTF. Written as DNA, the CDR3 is TGTGCCAGCAGCGGGCGTACTAGTGGCGGCTACACCTTC.

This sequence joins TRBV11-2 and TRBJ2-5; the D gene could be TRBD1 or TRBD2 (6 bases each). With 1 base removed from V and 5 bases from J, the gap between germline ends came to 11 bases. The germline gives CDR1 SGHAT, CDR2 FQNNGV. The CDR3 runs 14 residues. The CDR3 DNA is TGTGCCAGCAGCTTAGTCACCGGGGGCGAGACCCAGTACTTC. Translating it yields CASSLVTGGETQYF.

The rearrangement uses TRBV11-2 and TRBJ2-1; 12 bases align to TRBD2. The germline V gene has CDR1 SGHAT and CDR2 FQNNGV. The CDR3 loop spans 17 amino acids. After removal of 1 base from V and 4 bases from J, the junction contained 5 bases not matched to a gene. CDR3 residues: CASSLARLAGVYNEQFF. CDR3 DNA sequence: TGTGCCAGCAGCTTAGCCCGACTAGCGGGAGTTTACAATGAGCAGTTCTTC.

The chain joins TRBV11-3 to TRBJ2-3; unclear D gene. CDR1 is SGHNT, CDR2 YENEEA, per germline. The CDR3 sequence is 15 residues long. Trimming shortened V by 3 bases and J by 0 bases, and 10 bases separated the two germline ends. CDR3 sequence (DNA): TGTGCCAGCAGCTTCGGGTCGGCTAGCACAGATACGCAGTATTTT. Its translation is CASSFGSASTDTQYF. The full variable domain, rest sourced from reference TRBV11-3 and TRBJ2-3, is EAGVVQSPRYKIIEKKQPVAFWCNPISGHNTLYWYLQNLGQGPELLIRYENEEAVDDSQLPKDRFSAERLKGVDSTLKIQPAELGDSAVYLCASSFGSASTDTQYFGPGTRLTVL.

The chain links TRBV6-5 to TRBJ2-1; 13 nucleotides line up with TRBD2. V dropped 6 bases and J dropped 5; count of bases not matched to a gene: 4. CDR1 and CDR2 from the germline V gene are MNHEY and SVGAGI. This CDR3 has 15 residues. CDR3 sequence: CASSTGTSGNNEQFF. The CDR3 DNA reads TGTGCCAGCAGCACCGGGACTAGCGGGAACAATGAGCAGTTCTTC.

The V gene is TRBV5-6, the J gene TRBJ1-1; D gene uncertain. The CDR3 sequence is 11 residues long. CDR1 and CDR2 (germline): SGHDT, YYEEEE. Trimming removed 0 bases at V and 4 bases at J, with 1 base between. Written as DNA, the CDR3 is TGTGCCAGCAGCTTGGGCACTGAAGCTTTCTTT. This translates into CASSLGTEAFF.

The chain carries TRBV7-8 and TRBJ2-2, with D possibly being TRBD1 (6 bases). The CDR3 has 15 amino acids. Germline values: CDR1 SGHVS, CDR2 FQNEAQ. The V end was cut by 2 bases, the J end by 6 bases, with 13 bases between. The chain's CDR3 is CASSLKGTSPGELFF. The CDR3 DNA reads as TGTGCCAGCAGCTTAAAAGGGACAAGTCCCGGGGAGCTGTTTTTT.

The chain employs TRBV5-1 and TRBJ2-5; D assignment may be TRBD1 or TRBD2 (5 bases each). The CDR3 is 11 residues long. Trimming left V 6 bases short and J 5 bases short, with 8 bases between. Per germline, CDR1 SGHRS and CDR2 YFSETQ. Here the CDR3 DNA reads TGCGCCAGCACCGAGGGGGAGACCCAGTACTTC. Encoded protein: CASTEGETQYF.

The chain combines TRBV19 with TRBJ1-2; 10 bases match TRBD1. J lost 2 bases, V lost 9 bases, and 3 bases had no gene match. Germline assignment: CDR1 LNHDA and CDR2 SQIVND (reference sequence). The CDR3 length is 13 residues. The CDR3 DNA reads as TGTGCCAGCTGGGACAGGGGCAACTATGGCTACACCTTC. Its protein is CASWDRGNYGYTF.

This CDR3 reads CASRLSGPNTEAFF. The CDR3 DNA is TGTGCCAGCAGACTTTCAGGTCCTAACACTGAAGCTTTCTTT. The chain employs TRBV7-9 and TRBJ1-1; D is undetermined. Germline V gene data show CDR1 as SEHNR and CDR2 as FQNEAQ (reference sequence). V was pared by 6 bases and J by 2 bases, with 13 bases between. The CDR3 has 14 amino acids.

CDR3 coding DNA: TGTGCCAGCAGCTTGGGGACAGCAACCCAGCATTTT. It specifies CASSLGTATQHF. J is TRBJ1-5 and V is TRBV5-6, with a tentative D call TRBD1 (6 bases). CDR1 is SGHDT and CDR2 is YYEEEE in the germline V gene. V was pared by 0 bases and J by 11 bases, with 9 bases between. This CDR3 is built from 12 residues.

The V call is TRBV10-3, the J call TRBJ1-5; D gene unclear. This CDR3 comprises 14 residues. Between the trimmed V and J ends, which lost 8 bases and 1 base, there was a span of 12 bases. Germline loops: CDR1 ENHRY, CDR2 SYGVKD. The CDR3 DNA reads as TGTGCCATCCTCGCCAGTGTAAGCAATCAGCCCCAGCATTTT. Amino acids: CAILASVSNQPQHF.

This CDR3 is CASSPSSVGGLNTEAFF. The CDR3 DNA is TGCGCCAGCAGCCCCTCCTCCGTGGGGGGGCTGAACACTGAAGCTTTCTTT. The J gene is TRBJ1-1, the V gene TRBV4-1; tentatively, D is TRBD1 (6 bases). The CDR3 sequence is 17 residues long. The V gene lost 4 bases and the J gene lost 0 bases, with 18 bases spanning the gap. CDR1 is MGHRA and CDR2 is YSYEKL in the germline V gene.

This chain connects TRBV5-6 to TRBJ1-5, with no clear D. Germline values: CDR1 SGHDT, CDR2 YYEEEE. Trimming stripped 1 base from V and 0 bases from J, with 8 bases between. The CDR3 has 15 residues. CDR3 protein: CASSLFRVSNQPQHF. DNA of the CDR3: TGTGCCAGCAGCTTGTTCCGGGTTAGCAATCAGCCCCAGCATTTT.

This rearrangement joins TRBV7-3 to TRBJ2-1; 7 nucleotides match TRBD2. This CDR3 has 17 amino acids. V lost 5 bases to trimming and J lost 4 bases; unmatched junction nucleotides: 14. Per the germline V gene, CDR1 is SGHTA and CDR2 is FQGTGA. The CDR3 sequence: CASSPYMAGELYNEQFF. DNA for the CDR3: TGTGCCAGCAGCCCATATATGGCGGGGGAATTATACAATGAGCAGTTCTTC. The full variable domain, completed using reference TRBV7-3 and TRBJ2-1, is GAGVSQTPSNKVTEKGKYVELRCDPISGHTALYWYRQSLGQGPEFLIYFQGTGAADDSGLPNDRFFAVRPEGSVSTLKIQRTERGDSAVYLCASSPYMAGELYNEQFFGPGTRLTVL.

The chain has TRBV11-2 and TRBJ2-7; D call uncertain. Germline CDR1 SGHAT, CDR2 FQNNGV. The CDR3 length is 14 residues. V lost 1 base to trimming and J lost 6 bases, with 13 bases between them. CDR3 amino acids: CASSLVNSWLEQYF. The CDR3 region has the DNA TGTGCCAGCAGCTTAGTTAACAGTTGGCTCGAGCAGTACTTC.

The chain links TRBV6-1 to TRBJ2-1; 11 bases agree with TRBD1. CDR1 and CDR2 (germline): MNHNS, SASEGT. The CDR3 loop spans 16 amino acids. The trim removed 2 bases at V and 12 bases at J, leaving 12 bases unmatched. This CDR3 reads CASSEHRTGGNSGQFF. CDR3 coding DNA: TGTGCCAGCAGTGAACACAGGACAGGGGGCAACTCTGGGCAGTTCTTC.

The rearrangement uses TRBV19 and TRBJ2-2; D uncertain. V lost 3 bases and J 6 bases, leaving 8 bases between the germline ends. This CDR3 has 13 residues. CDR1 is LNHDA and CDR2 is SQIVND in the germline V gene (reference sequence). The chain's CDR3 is CASSIRFPGELFF. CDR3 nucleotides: TGTGCCAGTAGTATTCGTTTCCCCGGGGAGCTGTTTTTT.

The CDR3 DNA sequence: TGTGCCAGCAGTGAATCGATGGTAGCCTACAATGAGCAGTTCTTC. Translating it yields CASSESMVAYNEQFF. The J gene is TRBJ2-1, the V gene TRBV6-4; D not certain. The CDR3 is 15 amino acids. Germline lookup yields CDR1 MRHNA and CDR2 SNTAGT. Trimming removed 3 bases at V and 2 bases at J, with 11 bases between.

The CDR3 nucleotides are TGTGCCAGCAGTTTAGAATCCCGGACTAGTCCCACAGATACGCAGTATTTT. Translating it yields CASSLESRTSPTDTQYF. The V gene is TRBV27, the J gene TRBJ2-3; 7 bases are a match to TRBD2. Trimming took 2 bases from V and 2 from J; bases not matched to a gene: 10. The length of the CDR3 is 17 residues. Germline loops: CDR1 MNHEY, CDR2 SMNVEV (reference sequence).